Below, 3 T cell receptor beta chains from the same sample are listed, as sequenced in a study of blood T cell repertoires in COVID-19. TCRdb keeps only in-frame clones here, not all; method: immunoSEQ multiplex PCR. Here the sample spans some 78,000 clones, 90% being singletons. Sample: peripheral blood. The receptor source for this set is a woman over 75 with active or convalescent COVID-19.

The chain joins TRBV27 to TRBJ1-5; the match to TRBD1 covers 8 bases. Germline trimming cut 6 bases from V and 3 bases from J; bases unmatched to any gene: 7. The CDR3 loop spans 15 amino acids. From germline, CDR1 is MNHEY and CDR2 SMNVEV (reference sequence). The CDR3 spells CASSRTGLNNQPQHF. CDR3 bases: TGTGCCAGCAGCCGGACAGGGTTGAACAATCAGCCCCAGCATTTT.

This rearrangement joins TRBV19 to TRBJ1-1, with 8 bases lining up with TRBD1. CDR3 length equals 14 residues. V shed 4 bases and J 4 bases; nucleotides not matched to a gene: 5. The V gene's germline CDR1 is LNHDA and CDR2 SQIVND (reference sequence). CDR3 loop: CASSTDRAGTEAFF. DNA for the CDR3: TGTGCCAGTAGTACGGACAGGGCGGGCACTGAAGCTTTCTTT.

By share of the sample, this clone is medium-sized. The rearrangement joins TRBV27 to TRBJ2-5, with 14 bases that match TRBD2. The ends lost 2 bases at V and 4 bases at J; junction bases unmatched: 12. Germline CDR1 reads MNHEY; CDR2 reads SMNVEV (reference sequence). The CDR3 extends over 19 amino acids. The CDR3 DNA follows: TGTGCCAGCAGTTTAGGACTAGCGGGAGGAATAAGGAGGGCAGAGACCCAGTACTTC. Translating gives CASSLGLAGGIRRAETQYF.